This TCR beta chain was retrieved from a study of early T cells in non-severe SARS-CoV-2 infection. As for the study in general: Sequencing input comprised bulk RNA from unsorted whole blood; chain pairing was not available.

This clonotype occurred many times. Its antigen is not known. Study results and caveats: VDJdb-based annotation leaned toward anti-spike CD8 responses and missed private and CD4 specificities.

Germline V lookup: CDR1 LGHNA, CDR2 YSLEER. V gave up 3 bases and J gave up 3 bases, with 8 bases separating them. This CDR3 comprises 13 residues. Each cDNA molecule carried a unique molecular identifier. TCRdb ran MiXCR on the 5' RACE reads and lists one entry per CDR3 protein. The sample lists 30,000 to 40,000 distinct CDR3 sequences; more than 4% were seen once. Specimen: whole blood. This chain links TRBV4-3 with TRBJ1-1; D is unresolved. The sequence was collected from an adult who was a healthcare worker with PCR-confirmed SARS-CoV-2 infection or an uninfected control (not recorded which). This CDR3 is CASSQAGYTEAFF. The CDR3 region has the DNA TGCGCCAGCAGCCAGGCAGGCTACACTGAAGCTTTCTTT.